This T cell receptor (beta chain) was found in a study of blood T cells in healthy people across ages. Findings and caveats of the study: Donor CMV status, an unknown factor, possibly confounded changes in expanded clonotypes. With naive T cell percentage, TCR beta diversity showed a strong correlation.

A second about 7 to 11 cycle PCR used barcoded and J-beta primers. TCRdb ran MiXCR on the 5' RACE reads and lists one entry per CDR3 protein. The sample includes 780,000 or so distinct CDR3 sequences, about 55% of them seen just once. This CDR3 contains 16 residues. The V and J ends lost 6 bases and 8 bases, in that order; junction bases with no gene match: 16. The V gene's germline CDR1 is SGHRS and CDR2 YFSETQ. In the case of this clonotype: The antigen is undetermined.

Healthy Caucasian individuals from Russia aged about 6 to 100 were enrolled as donors. This receptor was taken from a man of 80 years or more in good health. Sample: blood. The chain uses TRBV5-1 and TRBJ2-1, with 8 bases aligning to TRBD2. CDR3 residues: CASTPNAGGLLYEQFF. The CDR3 nucleotides read TGCGCCAGCACGCCCAATGCGGGAGGTTTATTGTATGAGCAGTTCTTC.